This T cell receptor beta chain is from a study of graft-versus-host responses after intestinal transplantation. Overall study context: Isolated intestinal, liver-intestinal, or multivisceral transplants had been given to the recipients.

Details on this clone: Its antigen is not known.

Findings of the study overall: Early after transplant, HvG declines were associated with peak levels of circulating GvH clones. Allografts from individuals with graft-donor T cell macrochimerism displayed high graft-versus-host to host-versus-graft clonal ratios.

CDR3 length: 13 residues. V gave up 8 bases and J gave up 4 bases, with 14 bases separating them. Germline V gives CDR1 MNHEY, CDR2 SVGAGI. This table comes from immunoSEQ multiplex PCR, and its TCRdb copy is limited to in-frame clones, with some not included. This sample has roughly 100,000 clones; about 88% occur once, and the top ten carry about 1%. The TCR was taken from a human donor who received an intestinal transplant. This sample comprised unstimulated CD4+ T cells sorted from spleen or lymph node cells, obtained before intestinal transplant. The V call is TRBV6-5, the J call TRBJ2-5, with D tentatively TRBD2 (6 bases). CDR3 in DNA: TGTGCCAGCTCCGGGGCCGGGGGAGAGACCCAGTACTTC. Amino acids: CASSGAGGETQYF.